The present entry profiles one TCR beta chain with its context. Its antigen is undetermined. The data originate from a study of shared clonotypes between healthy human individuals. Researchers ran the assay at a deep level. Assay: immunoSEQ multiplex PCR; the TCRdb copy retains only in-frame clones and omits some. The profile shows about 2.1 million clones, 85% to 95% of them singletons. Germline V lookup: CDR1 LNHDA, CDR2 SQIVND (reference sequence). The CDR3 runs 15 residues. Trimming cost V 9 bases and J 6 bases; bases outside gene matches: 15. Naivety among CD8 cells was defined by CD45RO negativity and positive CCR7 selection, thereby excluding terminally differentiated effector memory CD45RA+ cells. Only Caucasian adults living in Nashville, Tennessee made up the donor group. Study results and limitations: Clonotype sharing across donors was expected to vary with sequencing depth.

This rearrangement joins TRBV19 to TRBJ2-3, with 7 bases identical to TRBD2. The sequence was obtained from a man aged 18 to 35 in good health. Some clones in this sample may be carry-over from other donors' samples. The source material was naive CD8+ T cells from PBMCs. CDR3 sequence: CASTDWAGAGDTQYF. CDR3 nucleotides: TGTGCCAGCACCGACTGGGCGGGAGCGGGGGATACGCAGTATTTT.